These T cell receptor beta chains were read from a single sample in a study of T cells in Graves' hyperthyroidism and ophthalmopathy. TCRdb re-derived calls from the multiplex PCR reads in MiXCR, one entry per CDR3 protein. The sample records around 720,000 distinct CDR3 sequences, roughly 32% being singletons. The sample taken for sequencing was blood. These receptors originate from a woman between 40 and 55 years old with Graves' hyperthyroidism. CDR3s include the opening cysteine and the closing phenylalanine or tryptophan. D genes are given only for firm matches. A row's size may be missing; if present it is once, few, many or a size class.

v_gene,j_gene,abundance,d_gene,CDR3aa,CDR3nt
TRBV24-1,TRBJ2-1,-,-,CATSDPLRGYNEQFF,TGTGCCACCAGTGATCCGCTGAGGGGCTACAATGAGCAGTTCTTC
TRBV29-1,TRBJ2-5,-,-,CSLGRAETQYF,TGCAGTTTAGGCAGGGCAGAGACCCAGTACTTC
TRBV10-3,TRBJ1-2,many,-,CAISEQRFYGYTF,TGTGCCATCAGTGAGCAAAGGTTTTATGGCTACACCTTC
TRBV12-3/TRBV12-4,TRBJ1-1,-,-,CASSLAAVGTEAFF,TGTGCCAGCAGTTTGGCCGCGGTTGGCACTGAAGCTTTCTTT
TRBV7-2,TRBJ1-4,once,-,CASSLALDWGDEKLFF,TGTGCCAGCAGCTTAGCCCTCGACTGGGGAGATGAAAAACTGTTTTTT
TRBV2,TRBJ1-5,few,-,CASRNREGNQPQHF,TGTGCCAGCAGAAACAGGGAGGGCAATCAGCCCCAGCATTTT
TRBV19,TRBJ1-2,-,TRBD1,CASSGTGFSGYTF,TGTGCCAGCAGTGGGACAGGGTTTAGCGGCTACACCTTC
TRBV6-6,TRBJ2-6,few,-,CASKSDFGANVLTF,TGTGCCAGCAAAAGTGACTTCGGGGCCAACGTCCTGACTTTC
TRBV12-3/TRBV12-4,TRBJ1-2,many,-,CASSLSGTYTF,TGTGCCAGCAGTTTGTCTGGCACCTACACCTTC
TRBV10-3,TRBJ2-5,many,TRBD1,CAIRRTGLGGQETQYF,TGTGCCATCAGAAGGACAGGGCTGGGTGGGCAAGAGACCCAGTACTTC
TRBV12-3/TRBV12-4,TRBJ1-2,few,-,CASSLRQTLYYGYTF,TGTGCCAGCAGTTTACGACAGACCCTGTACTATGGCTACACCTTC
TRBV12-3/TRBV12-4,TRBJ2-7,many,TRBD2,CASSPWAGAEAEQYF,TGTGCCAGCAGCCCCTGGGCGGGAGCCGAGGCCGAGCAGTACTTC
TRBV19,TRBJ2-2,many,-,CASSYRAGTGELFF,TGTGCCAGTAGTTACAGGGCCGGCACCGGGGAGCTGTTTTTT
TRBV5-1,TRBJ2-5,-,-,CASSLDFGGGTRWGETQYF,TGCGCCAGCAGCTTAGATTTTGGTGGCGGGACCCGGTGGGGAGAGACCCAGTACTTC
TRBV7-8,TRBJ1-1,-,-,CASSLEERVTMNTEAFF,TGTGCCAGCAGCTTAGAAGAAAGAGTCACCATGAACACTGAAGCTTTCTTT
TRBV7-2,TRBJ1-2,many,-,CASTSRGGYGYTF,TGTGCCAGCACCTCACGAGGGGGCTATGGCTACACCTTC
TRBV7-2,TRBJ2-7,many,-,CASSQDQGQGYEQYF,TGCGCCAGCAGCCAAGATCAAGGACAAGGCTACGAGCAGTACTTC
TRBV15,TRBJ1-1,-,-,CATSTPGTEAFF,TGTGCCACCAGCACCCCCGGGACGGAAGCTTTCTTT
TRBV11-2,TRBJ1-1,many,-,CASSVMTDNTEAFF,TGTGCCAGCAGTGTCATGACCGATAACACTGAAGCTTTCTTT
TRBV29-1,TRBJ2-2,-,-,CSLDSTFPGELFF,TGCAGCTTGGATAGCACCTTCCCCGGGGAGCTGTTTTTT
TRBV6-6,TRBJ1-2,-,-,CASSFHEGGANYGYTF,TGTGCCAGCAGTTTCCATGAAGGGGGGGCTAACTATGGCTACACCTTC
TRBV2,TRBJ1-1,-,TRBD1,CASSPRMPRGYTEAFF,TGTGCCAGCTCACCGAGGATGCCCAGGGGGTACACTGAAGCTTTCTTT
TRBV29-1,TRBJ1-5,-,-,CSAGAGGPNQPQHF,TGCAGCGCAGGGGCCGGGGGACCAAATCAGCCCCAGCATTTT
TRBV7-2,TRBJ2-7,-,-,CASSPQGYPYEQYF,TGTGCCAGCAGCCCGCAGGGATACCCCTACGAGCAGTACTTC
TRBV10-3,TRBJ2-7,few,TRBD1,CASSTGQGRGEQYF,TGTGCCAGCAGTACCGGACAGGGCCGTGGGGAGCAGTACTTC
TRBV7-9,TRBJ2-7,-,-,CASSLGASGEQYF,TGTGCCAGCAGCTTGGGTGCCTCAGGCGAGCAGTACTTC
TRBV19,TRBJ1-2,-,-,CASQNPRANYGYTF,TGTGCCAGTCAAAATCCCAGGGCTAACTATGGCTACACCTTC
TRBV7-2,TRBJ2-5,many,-,CASSPPGRAETQYF,TGTGCCAGCAGCCCGCCGGGGCGGGCGGAGACCCAGTACTTC
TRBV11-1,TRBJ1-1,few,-,CASSPAGVREAFF,TGTGCCAGCAGCCCGGCGGGGGTCCGCGAAGCTTTCTTT
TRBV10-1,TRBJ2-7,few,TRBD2,CASSESDSGSYEQYF,TGCGCCAGCAGTGAGTCGGATAGCGGGAGCTACGAGCAGTACTTC
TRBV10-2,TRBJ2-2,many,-,CGPIRGGGNTGELFF,TGCGGCCCTATCCGGGGAGGAGGAAACACCGGGGAGCTGTTTTTT
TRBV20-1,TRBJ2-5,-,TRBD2,CSARDRPAGDGETQYF,TGCAGTGCTAGAGATCGCCCAGCGGGAGATGGGGAGACCCAGTACTTC
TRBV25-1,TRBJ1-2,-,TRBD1,CASSPPSTGGAYGYTF,TGTGCCAGCTCACCACCTTCGACAGGGGGGGCTTATGGCTACACCTTC
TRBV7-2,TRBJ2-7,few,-,CASSFAAPSYEQYF,TGTGCCAGCAGTTTTGCGGCCCCCTCCTACGAGCAGTACTTC
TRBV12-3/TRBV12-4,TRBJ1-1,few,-,CASSSPVTEAFF,TGTGCCAGCAGCTCCCCTGTTACTGAAGCTTTCTTT
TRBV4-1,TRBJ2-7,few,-,CASSQGFALLSSYEQYF,TGCGCCAGCAGCCAAGGTTTTGCCTTACTGAGCTCCTACGAGCAGTACTTC
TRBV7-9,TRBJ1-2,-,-,CASSLAQTYNYGYTF,TGTGCCAGCAGCTTAGCCCAGACATATAACTATGGCTACACCTTC
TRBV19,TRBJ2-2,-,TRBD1,CASSRTGSNTGELFF,TGTGCCAGTAGTAGGACAGGATCGAACACCGGGGAGCTGTTTTTT
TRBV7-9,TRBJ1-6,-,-,CASSSRQDSPLHF,TGTGCCAGCAGCTCAAGACAGGATTCACCCCTCCACTTT
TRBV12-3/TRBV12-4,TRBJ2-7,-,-,CASSLSGGGREQYF,TGTGCCAGCAGTCTCTCTGGGGGGGGGCGCGAGCAGTACTTC
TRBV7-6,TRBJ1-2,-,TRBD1,CASSFQTGGGGYTF,TGTGCCAGCAGCTTCCAGACAGGGGGCGGCGGCTACACCTTC
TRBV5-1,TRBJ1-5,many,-,CASSLTTDQPQHF,TGTGCCAGCAGCTTAACCACCGATCAGCCCCAGCATTTT
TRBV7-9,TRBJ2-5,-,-,CASSFQEAQYF,TGCGCCAGCAGCTTCCAAGAGGCCCAGTACTTC
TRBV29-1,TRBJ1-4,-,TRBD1,CSVTGPTNEKLFF,TGCAGCGTGACAGGGCCAACTAATGAAAAACTGTTTTTT
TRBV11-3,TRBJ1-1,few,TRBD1,CASSSDRVKAFF,TGTGCCAGCAGCTCGGACAGGGTTAAAGCTTTCTTT
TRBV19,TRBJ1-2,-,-,CASMLTGITARPYGYTF,TGTGCCAGTATGTTGACAGGAATCACAGCAAGACCCTATGGCTACACCTTC
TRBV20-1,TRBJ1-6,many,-,CSAPTFSGQGKSPLHF,TGCAGTGCCCCAACCTTTTCGGGGCAAGGGAAGTCACCCCTCCACTTT
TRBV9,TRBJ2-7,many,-,CASSYDSPYEQYF,TGTGCCAGCAGCTATGACAGCCCCTACGAGCAGTACTTC
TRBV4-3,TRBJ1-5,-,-,CASSQDRGSPQHF,TGCGCCAGCAGCCAAGATAGGGGCTCGCCCCAGCATTTT
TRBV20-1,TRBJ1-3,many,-,CSANHRSGNTIYF,TGCAGTGCTAACCACAGATCTGGAAACACCATATATTTT
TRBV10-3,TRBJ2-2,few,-,CASSYDRAGTGELFF,TGTGCCAGCAGTTACGATCGAGCCGGGACCGGGGAGCTGTTTTTT
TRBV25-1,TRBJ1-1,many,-,CASSEAKNTEAFF,TGTGCCAGCAGTGAGGCCAAGAACACTGAAGCTTTCTTT